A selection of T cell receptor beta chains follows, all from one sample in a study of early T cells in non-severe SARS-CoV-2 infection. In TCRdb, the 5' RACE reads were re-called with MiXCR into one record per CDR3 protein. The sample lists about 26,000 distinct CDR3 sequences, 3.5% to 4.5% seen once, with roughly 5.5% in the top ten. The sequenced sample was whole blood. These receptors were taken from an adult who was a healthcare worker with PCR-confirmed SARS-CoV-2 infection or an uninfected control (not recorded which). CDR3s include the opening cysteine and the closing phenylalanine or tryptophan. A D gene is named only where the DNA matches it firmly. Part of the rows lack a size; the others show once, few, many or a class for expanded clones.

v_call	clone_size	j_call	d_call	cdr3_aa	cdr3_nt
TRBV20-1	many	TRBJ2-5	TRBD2	CSAGGTGTKETQYF	TGCAGTGCGGGGGGAACCGGGACTAAAGAGACCCAGTACTTC
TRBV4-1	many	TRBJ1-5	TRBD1	CASSPSPGGGQPQHF	TGCGCCAGCAGCCCTTCTCCAGGGGGCGGTCAGCCCCAGCATTTT
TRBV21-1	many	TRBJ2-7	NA	CASSNPWGPYEQYF	TGTGCCAGCAGCAATCCCTGGGGACCATACGAGCAGTACTTC
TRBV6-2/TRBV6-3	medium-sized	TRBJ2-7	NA	CAWIGQGFYEQYF	TGTGCCTGGATAGGGCAGGGATTCTACGAGCAGTACTTC
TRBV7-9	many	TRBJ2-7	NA	CASSRESYEQYF	TGTGCCAGCAGCCGCGAGAGCTACGAGCAGTACTTC
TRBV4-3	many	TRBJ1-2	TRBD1	CASSQRTGGQSYGYTF	TGCGCCAGCAGCCAAAGGACAGGGGGCCAGAGCTATGGCTACACCTTC
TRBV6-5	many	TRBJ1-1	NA	CASSYRVTGNTEAFF	TGTGCCAGCAGTTACAGGGTGACGGGAAACACTGAAGCTTTCTTT
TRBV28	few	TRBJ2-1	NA	CASKYPSSYNEQFF	TGTGCCAGCAAATACCCGAGCTCCTACAATGAGCAGTTCTTC
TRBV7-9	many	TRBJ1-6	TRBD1	CASTLGTGNSPLHF	TGTGCCAGCACCCTGGGGACAGGGAATTCACCCCTCCACTTT
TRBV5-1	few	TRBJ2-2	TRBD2	CASSLNLLAGNTGELFF	TGCGCCAGCAGCTTGAATCTCCTAGCGGGGAACACCGGGGAGCTGTTTTTT
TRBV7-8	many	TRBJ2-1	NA	CASSLAGREQFF	TGTGCCAGCAGCTTAGCCGGGCGTGAGCAGTTCTTC
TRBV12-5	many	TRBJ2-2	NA	CASGNYRTVGTGELFF	TGTGCTAGTGGTAACTACAGGACTGTAGGTACCGGGGAGCTGTTTTTT
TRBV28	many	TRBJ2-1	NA	CASSSTGLTVNEQFF	TGTGCCAGCAGTTCTACAGGGCTGACGGTCAATGAGCAGTTCTTC
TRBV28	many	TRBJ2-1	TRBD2	CASSLGGVYNEQFF	TGTGCCAGCAGTTTAGGGGGGGTCTACAATGAGCAGTTCTTC
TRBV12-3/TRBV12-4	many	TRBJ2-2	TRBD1	CASSLGTGRTGELFF	TGTGCCAGCAGTTTGGGGACAGGGCGGACCGGGGAGCTGTTTTTT
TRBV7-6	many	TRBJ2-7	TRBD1	CASSLGGQTYEQYF	TGTGCCAGCAGCTTAGGGGGACAGACCTACGAGCAGTACTTC
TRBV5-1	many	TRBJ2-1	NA	CASSLNDEQFF	TGCGCCAGCAGCTTGAATGACGAGCAGTTCTTC
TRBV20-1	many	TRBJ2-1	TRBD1	CSARADPGTGALLNEQFF	TGCAGTGCTAGAGCCGACCCAGGGACAGGGGCCCTCCTCAATGAGCAGTTCTTC
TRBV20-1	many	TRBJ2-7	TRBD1	CSARDRARGPTYEQYF	TGCAGTGCTAGAGATCGCGCCAGGGGGCCGACCTACGAGCAGTACTTC
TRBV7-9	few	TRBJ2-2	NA	CASSLAFTQNTGELFF	TGTGCCAGCAGCTTAGCCTTCACTCAGAACACCGGGGAGCTGTTTTTT
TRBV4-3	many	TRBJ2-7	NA	CASSQDGPTSSYEQYF	TGCGCCAGCAGCCAAGATGGTCCGACCAGCTCCTACGAGCAGTACTTC
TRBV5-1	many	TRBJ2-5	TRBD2	CASSRGLAGSQETQYF	TGCGCCAGCAGTCGGGGACTAGCGGGGAGCCAAGAGACCCAGTACTTC
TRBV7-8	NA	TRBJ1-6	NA	CASNPADFNSPLHF	TGTGCCAGCAACCCGGCAGACTTTAATTCACCCCTCCACTTT
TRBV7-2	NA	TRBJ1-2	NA	CASSLDTYGYTF	TGTGCCAGCAGCTTAGACACCTATGGCTACACCTTC
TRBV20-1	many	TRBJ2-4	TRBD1	CSAKDRGDPTHLAKNIQYF	TGCAGTGCTAAGGACAGGGGGGACCCGACCCATCTAGCCAAAAACATTCAGTACTTC
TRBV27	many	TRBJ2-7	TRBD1	CASSLGQGNEQYF	TGTGCCAGCAGTTTAGGACAGGGGAACGAGCAGTACTTC
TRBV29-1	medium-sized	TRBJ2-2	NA	CSVEDIRGLNTGELFF	TGCAGCGTTGAAGATATTCGGGGATTGAACACCGGGGAGCTGTTTTTT
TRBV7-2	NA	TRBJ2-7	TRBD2	CASSRLTSGGNEQYF	TGTGCCAGCAGCCGATTGACTAGCGGGGGTAACGAGCAGTACTTC
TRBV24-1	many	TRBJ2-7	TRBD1	CATSDPRDRTYEQYF	TGTGCCACCAGTGATCCCCGGGACAGGACCTACGAGCAGTACTTC
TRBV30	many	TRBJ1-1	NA	CAWSEVVNTEAFF	TGTGCCTGGAGTGAGGTCGTGAACACTGAAGCTTTCTTT
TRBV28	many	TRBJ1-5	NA	CASSLRGRGGQPQHF	TGTGCCAGCAGTTTACGAGGGAGGGGTGGTCAGCCCCAGCATTTT
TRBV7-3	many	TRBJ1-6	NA	CASSPGGTPYSPLHF	TGTGCCAGCAGCCCAGGAGGGACCCCCTATTCACCCCTCCACTTT
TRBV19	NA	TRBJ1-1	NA	CASSIEGRTNTEAFF	TGTGCCAGTAGTATAGAAGGACGGACGAACACTGAAGCTTTCTTT
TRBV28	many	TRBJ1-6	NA	CASSLGGSYNSPLHF	TGTGCCAGCAGTTTGGGGGGTTCCTATAATTCACCCCTCCACTTT
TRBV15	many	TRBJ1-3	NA	CATSRVFGRYSGNTIYF	TGTGCCACCAGCAGAGTCTTTGGACGTTACTCTGGAAACACCATATATTTT
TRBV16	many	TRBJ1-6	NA	CASSQLGDSPLHF	TGTGCCAGCAGCCAATTGGGGGATTCACCCCTCCACTTT
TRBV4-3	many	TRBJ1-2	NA	CASSQDTGTSYGYTF	TGCGCCAGCAGCCAAGATACGGGTACTAGCTATGGCTACACCTTC
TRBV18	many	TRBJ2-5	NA	CASSPPEQRETQYF	TGTGCCAGCTCACCACCGGAGCAGAGAGAGACCCAGTACTTC
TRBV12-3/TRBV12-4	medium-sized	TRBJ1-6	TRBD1	CASCHDRVTLNSPLHF	TGTGCCAGCTGCCACGACAGGGTGACGCTAAATTCACCCCTCCACTTT
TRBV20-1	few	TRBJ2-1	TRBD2	CSAPPGTRGNNEQFF	TGCAGTGCCCCCCCCGGGACTAGGGGAAACAATGAGCAGTTCTTC
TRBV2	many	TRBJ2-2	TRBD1	CASIRTGVGTGELFF	TGTGCCAGCATTAGGACAGGGGTTGGTACCGGGGAGCTGTTTTTT
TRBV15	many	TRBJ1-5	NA	CATSRDIQPQHF	TGTGCCACCAGCAGAGATATCCAGCCCCAGCATTTT
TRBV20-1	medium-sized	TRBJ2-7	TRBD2	CSVQRGLAGSSYEQYF	TGCAGTGTTCAGAGAGGACTAGCGGGGTCCTCCTACGAGCAGTACTTC
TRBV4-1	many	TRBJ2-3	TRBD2	CASSQEVAGVDTQYF	TGCGCCAGCAGCCAAGAGGTAGCGGGGGTGGATACGCAGTATTTT
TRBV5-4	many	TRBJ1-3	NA	CANARTPRNFSGNTIYF	TGTGCCAACGCCCGAACACCCCGGAATTTCTCTGGAAACACCATATATTTT
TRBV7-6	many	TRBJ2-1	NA	CASSLAQGPKHNEQFF	TGTGCCAGCAGCTTAGCGCAGGGGCCCAAACACAATGAGCAGTTCTTC
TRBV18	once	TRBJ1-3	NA	CASSPEGNTIYF	TGTGCCAGCTCACCGGAAGGAAACACCATATATTTT
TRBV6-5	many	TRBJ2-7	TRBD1	CASSAGTEVEQYF	TGTGCCAGCAGTGCCGGGACAGAAGTCGAGCAGTACTTC
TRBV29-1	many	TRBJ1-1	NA	CSVGSGNTEAFF	TGCAGCGTTGGCAGCGGGAACACTGAAGCTTTCTTT
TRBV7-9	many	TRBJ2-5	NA	CASSLDRQETQYF	TGTGCCAGCAGCTTAGACAGACAAGAGACCCAGTACTTC
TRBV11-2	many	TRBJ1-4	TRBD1	CASRFGQGRATNEKLFF	TGTGCCAGCAGATTTGGACAGGGAAGGGCAACTAATGAAAAACTGTTTTTT
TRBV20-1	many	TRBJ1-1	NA	CSASRMNTEAFF	TGCAGTGCTAGTCGGATGAACACTGAAGCTTTCTTT
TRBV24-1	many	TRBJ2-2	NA	CATSDSRQNTGELFF	TGTGCCACCAGTGATTCGCGACAGAACACCGGGGAGCTGTTTTTT
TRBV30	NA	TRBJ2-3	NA	CAWKTGDGADTQYF	TGTGCCTGGAAAACGGGGGATGGTGCAGATACGCAGTATTTT